The clone carrying this T cell receptor beta chain occurred many times. MiXCR, applied by TCRdb to the 5' RACE reads, yields one record per CDR3 protein. This sample has more than 65,000 distinct CDR3 sequences, with 3.5% to 6% found just once. The CDR3 runs to 15 residues. CDR1 and CDR2 (germline): MNHEY, SVGEGT. V shed 4 bases and J 9 bases; nucleotides not matched to a gene: 12. The record originates from a study of early T cells in non-severe SARS-CoV-2 infection. Overall study: From unsorted whole blood, bulk RNA was sequenced, and the chains remained unpaired.

The chain is built from TRBV6-2 or TRBV6-3 and TRBJ2-5, with 9 bases aligning to TRBD2. The material was whole blood, obtained at baseline. The source is an adult who was a healthcare worker with PCR-confirmed SARS-CoV-2 infection or an uninfected control (not recorded which). The donor label of this sample is uncertain. In nucleotides, the CDR3 is TGTGCCAGCAGTTGGGACTACGGCGGCGGGGGGGCCCAGTACTTC. The encoded protein is CASSWDYGGGGAQYF.